This entry describes one T cell receptor (beta chain). The record originates from a study of T cell changes during pregnancy in multiple sclerosis. V was clipped by 2 bases and J by 9 bases; unmatched bases: 9. The CDR3 spans 14 residues. The germline CDR1 and CDR2 sequences are MDHEN and SYDVKM. Measured with immunoSEQ multiplex PCR; TCRdb has only the in-frame clones, and not every one. The repertoire holds tens of thousands of clones, around 94% seen once, with roughly 0.13% in the top ten. The material sequenced was CD4+ T cells from peripheral blood mononuclear cells, taken after pregnancy. V and J are TRBV28 and TRBJ1-2, with 7 nucleotides matching TRBD1. This TCR came from a female donor with multiple sclerosis, enrolled in a pregnancy study. The CDR3 nucleotides read TGTGCCAGCAGTTTAGAGACAGGGATCCTTCGCTACACCTTC. It is translated as CASSLETGILRYTF.